This T cell receptor beta chain came from a study of T cell repertoires in cytomegalovirus infection. In the study overall: The public TCR beta signatures pointed to both CMV infection and matching HLA type.

From germline, CDR1 is SGHTA and CDR2 FQGNSA. Trimming at V came to 1 base and at J to 0 bases, leaving 7 bases not matched to a gene. The length of the CDR3 is 18 residues. TCRdb processed the reads anew with MiXCR; each CDR3 protein has one entry. The sample gives 310,000 or so distinct CDR3 sequences, about 9.1% of which show up once; approximately 2.4% is in the top ten. Study-wide points: It was HLA-C-restricted CMV-specific TCR beta clonotypes that dominated the response ex vivo. Using cumulative public TCR beta family frequency, the authors identified those who carried CMV together with the relevant HLA.

This clonotype was detected many times. Its antigen is currently unknown. The receptor's source is a human donor in good health (CMV status not recorded). Some clones in this sample may be carry-over from other donors' samples. The sequencing input was PBMCs. The J gene is TRBJ2-1, the V gene TRBV7-2; 9 bases are a match to TRBD2. CDR3 in amino acids: CASSLEASGEPSYNEQFF. The CDR3 nucleotides read TGTGCCAGCAGCTTAGAAGCTAGCGGGGAACCCTCCTACAATGAGCAGTTCTTC.